This T cell receptor (beta chain) derives from a study of cytomegalovirus exposure and HLA in healthy donors listed by TCRdb under 2017. About the study as a whole: According to a later analysis, one platform produced both the 110 or so validation repertoires and the approximately 670 repertoires of the first cohort. The study was designed to test whether signatures of past pathogen exposure could be identified by cataloging public T cell receptors. Along with the approximately 700-subject first cohort, a separate validation cohort of about 110 different subjects was used. To predict cytomegalovirus infection status, the study brought together high-throughput TCR immunosequencing, statistical association of individual TCRs with disease status, and machine learning.

The method was the immunoSEQ multiplex PCR assay. In the authors' own workflow: To diagnose cytomegalovirus status from the catalog of TCR beta chain sequences, a statistical classification framework was built. Drawn from immuneACCESS, this table holds only the in-frame rearrangements with V and J called that TCRdb kept. Clones are partly lost; checked studies trace under half to an unresolved V gene and leave the rest unexplained. That table furnishes V, J and clone size, whereas the DNA furnished D and trimming. The sample records 150,000 to 200,000 clones, around 90% of which are singletons. Approximately 3% of the sample rests with the top ten. Donors formed part of the validation cohort, which comprised 95 to 150 subjects and was distinct from the first cohort of fewer than 750 subjects. Here is what the overall study found, with its caveats: Subsequent analysis determined that TCRs grouped into clusters in the first cohort also showed a tendency toward co-occurrence across the 90 to 150 validation repertoires, and approximately 93% of cluster scores exceeded 0. In the study, around 160 TCR beta chains were listed as associated with cytomegalovirus. In vitro tests confirmed that three of the cytomegalovirus-associated TCR beta chains recognize cytomegalovirus antigens. In both the original and validation cohorts, the classifier was reported to diagnose cytomegalovirus status with high specificity and sensitivity. The validation cohort had no HLA typing available for a later analysis, so co-occurrence within that cohort was assessed over all 120 or so repertoires. The authors suggested that the approach could potentially be generalized to other disease states and immunological phenotypes. Most TCR sequences were observed very rarely across donors, whereas some public TCRs were present in many individuals.

Relative to germline, V is 3 bases shorter and J is 0 bases shorter, with 9 bases between their ends. The CDR3 spans 14 residues, from the cysteine through the phenylalanine. Only CDR3 DNA remains: 42 bases, in frame from the first base. According to the germline V gene (reference sequence), CDR1 reads MNHEY and CDR2 reads SMNVEV. Comments on this clone: It lacks a known antigen. Base qualities are not provided; no much larger clone lies one nucleotide away.

Sequences were obtained from PBMCs. This sequence uses TRBV27 and TRBJ2-7, with no reliable assignment of the D segment. The sequence came from a woman aged 18-35 years in good health and CMV-seropositive. The DNA sequence is given as TGTGCCAGCAGTTTGGGCCAGATCTCCTACGAGCAGTACTTC. Its translation is CASSLGQISYEQYF.